This T cell receptor beta chain was found in a study of blood T cells in healthy people across ages. General study points: There were more naive CD4+ cells and higher diversity in long-lived donors than in aged donors.

In each sample, at least 6 million PBMCs were isolated. Total RNA, at least 6 micrograms per sample, was extracted from PBMCs. Worth noting for this clonotype: Its antigen is unidentified.

A second PCR of roughly 7 to 11 cycles used a sample-barcoded 5' primer and a J-beta primer mix. Each sample provided no less than 2.5 million CDR3-containing paired-end reads. TCRdb reprocessed the 5' RACE reads via MiXCR and lists one record per CDR3 protein. Of about 780,000 distinct CDR3 sequences in the sample, about half were seen once. CDR1 and CDR2 from the germline V gene are SNHLY and FYNNEI. The V segment lost 2 bases and the J segment 4 bases; nucleotides outside the gene matches: 4. This CDR3 has 14 amino acids. The J gene is TRBJ1-1, the V gene TRBV2, with 7 bases that match TRBD1. The source material was blood. The clonotype was recovered from an older man in good health. This CDR3 is CASSERQGITEAFF. For the CDR3, the DNA is TGTGCCAGCAGTGAACGACAGGGTATCACTGAAGCTTTCTTT.